This T cell receptor beta chain was found in a study of siplizumab effects on memory and regulatory T cells. This clone was detected only once. Its specificity is unknown. Per individual sample, 100,000 or so TCR templates were assayed. The table came from immunoSEQ multiplex PCR; TCRdb's copy has only in-frame clones and leaves some out. Of approximately 98,000 clones listed, over 90% are singletons. The ends were cut back, 5 bases at V and 3 bases at J, with 10 bases in the middle. The length of the CDR3 is 13 residues. CDR1 and CDR2 (germline): SGHTA, FQGNSA. Study-wide points: Among mappable alloreactive CD4+ clones, the Treg-derived fraction averaged nearly 70% with siplizumab versus approximately 26% in controls. A minor fraction of alloreactive clones, and no more, mapped to unstimulated subsets. The diversity of naive T cells seemed greater than that of memory cells, and their alloresponse contribution seemed major.

The J gene is TRBJ1-1, the V gene TRBV7-2; D gene uncertain. The source material was non-Treg CD4+ T cells sorted from blood. The clonotype comes from a human donor in good health. CDR3 residues: CASSAEGYTEAFF. CDR3 sequence (DNA): TGTGCCAGCAGCGCTGAGGGATACACTGAAGCTTTCTTT. The variable domain in full, completed from reference TRBV7-2 and TRBJ1-1, reads GAGVSQSPSNKVTEKGKDVELRCDPISGHTALYWYRQSLGQGLEFLIYFQGNSAPDKSGLPSDRFSAERTGGSVSTLTIQRTQQEDSAVYLCASSAEGYTEAFFGQGTRLTVV.